A single sample is the source of the 15 T cell receptor beta chains below, sequenced in a study of human T cells and chemical hapten exposure. The time point here: healthy volunteer bleed at 6 weeks. Total RNA was isolated from whole blood that had not been fractionated. TCRdb recomputed calls from the RACE reads with MiXCR, one row per CDR3 protein. This table has tens of thousands of distinct CDR3 sequences, less than 5.5% appearing once. Material: whole blood. These receptors all come from a human donor in good health. Some clones in this sample may be carry-over from other donors' samples.

This clonotype was seen many times. The V gene is TRBV20-1, the J gene TRBJ1-5, with D unclear. Trimming left V 3 bases short and J 0 bases short, with 12 bases between. Germline CDR1 reads DFQATT; CDR2 reads SNEGSKA (reference sequence). This CDR3 region has 15 residues. The CDR3 here is CSASEGEYSNQPQHF. Written as DNA, the CDR3 is TGCAGTGCTAGCGAGGGTGAATATAGCAATCAGCCCCAGCATTTT.

This clonotype was seen many times. The chain links TRBV7-9 to TRBJ2-3, with no clear D. Trimming removed 4 bases from V and 2 bases from J, with 13 bases in between. The CDR3 consists of 15 residues. From germline, CDR1 is SEHNR and CDR2 FQNEAQ (reference sequence). CDR3: CASSSLSGSTDTQYF. As DNA, the CDR3 is TGTGCCAGCAGCTCGCTGTCAGGATCCACAGATACGCAGTATTTT.

V is TRBV5-1 and J is TRBJ1-5; possible D gene TRBD1, 6 bases. V was cut by 0 bases and J by 4 bases, with 14 bases left in between. The length of the CDR3 is 16 residues. Germline values: CDR1 SGHRS, CDR2 YFSETQ. CDR3 nucleotides: TGCGCCAGCAGCTTGGCCCCCGGGCAGGGGAATCAGCCCCAGCATTTT. Translation: CASSLAPGQGNQPQHF. Together with reference TRBV5-1 and TRBJ1-5, the CDR3 gives the full variable domain: KAGVTQTPRYLIKTRGQQVTLSCSPISGHRSVSWYQQTPGQGLQFLFEYFSETQRNKGNFPGRFSGRQFSNSRSEMNVSTLELGDSALYLCASSLAPGQGNQPQHFGDGTRLSIL.

This clonotype has at least ten counts. The J gene is TRBJ2-1, the V gene TRBV6-1; 10 bases match TRBD2. V shed 4 bases and J 6 bases; nucleotides not matched to a gene: 0. The CDR3 covers 13 residues. The germline gives CDR1 MNHNS, CDR2 SASEGT. CDR3 sequence reads: CASSGTSGNEQFF. Here the CDR3 DNA reads TGTGCCAGCAGTGGGACTAGCGGCAATGAGCAGTTCTTC.

This clonotype was seen repeatedly, ten times or more. The gene calls are TRBV4-1 and TRBJ1-2; weak D call: TRBD1 (6 bases). With 3 bases removed from V and 2 bases from J, the gap between germline ends came to 13 bases. CDR3 length equals 15 residues. Germline lookup yields CDR1 MGHRA and CDR2 YSYEKL. The CDR3 loop is CASSQNRAENYGYTF. The CDR3 DNA sequence: TGCGCCAGCAGCCAGAACAGGGCTGAGAACTATGGCTACACCTTC.

The chain links TRBV6-6 to TRBJ1-5; D perhaps matches TRBD1 (6 bases). The CDR3 is made up of 16 amino acids. Germline V gene lookup returns CDR1 MNHNY and CDR2 SVGAGI (reference sequence). Trimming stripped 4 bases from V and 4 bases from J, with 17 bases between. CDR3 loop: CASSLLQGTVNQPQHF. The CDR3 DNA is TGTGCCAGCAGTTTACTCCAGGGGACGGTAAATCAGCCCCAGCATTTT.

This clonotype was seen ten or more times. This chain uses TRBV4-3 with TRBJ1-1, with D tentatively TRBD1 (5 bases). The CDR3 totals 14 residues. Trimming shortened V by 3 bases and J by 4 bases, and 12 bases separated the two germline ends. CDR1 LGHNA and CDR2 YSLEER come from the germline V gene. CDR3 nucleotides: TGCGCCAGCAGCCACGGATCAGGGAGCACTGAAGCTTTCTTT. Protein: CASSHGSGSTEAFF.

This clonotype showed up many times. The J gene is TRBJ2-3, the V gene TRBV18; no clear D gene. V was clipped by 2 bases and J by 3 bases, with 9 bases between them. The CDR3 spans 14 residues. Germline loops: CDR1 KGHSH, CDR2 LQKENI. The CDR3 DNA is TGTGCCAGCTCACCAGCCGAACGGACAGATACGCAGTATTTT. Translating gives CASSPAERTDTQYF. The whole variable domain, remainder taken from reference TRBV18 and TRBJ2-3, is NAGVMQNPRHLVRRRGQEARLRCSPMKGHSHVYWYRQLPEEGLKFMVYLQKENIIDESGMPKERFSAEFPKEGPSILRIQQVVRGDSAAYFCASSPAERTDTQYFGPGTRLTVL.

This clonotype was seen many times. The chain has TRBV20-1 and TRBJ1-5; possibly TRBD1 for D (6 bases). Between the trimmed V and J ends, which lost 0 bases and 11 bases, there was a span of 17 bases. Germline V lookup: CDR1 DFQATT, CDR2 SNEGSKA (reference sequence). CDR3 length: 14 residues. Here the CDR3 reads CSARDWGQSRSQHF. The CDR3 DNA sequence: TGCAGTGCTAGAGATTGGGGGCAAAGTCGGTCCCAGCATTTT.

This clonotype came up many times. The genes are TRBV6-5 and TRBJ2-7, with TRBD1 matching over 7 bases. The CDR3 sequence is 16 residues long. Trimming removed 0 bases from V and 0 bases from J; junction bases left unmatched: 5. Germline lookup yields CDR1 MNHEY and CDR2 SVGAGI. This CDR3 is CASSYSEGATSYEQYF. As DNA, the CDR3 is TGTGCCAGCAGTTACTCTGAGGGGGCGACCTCCTACGAGCAGTACTTC.

A few counts support this clonotype. V is TRBV7-2 and J is TRBJ1-5, with D unresolved. This CDR3 comprises 15 residues. Deletions cut 5 bases from V and 6 bases from J, with 17 bases between. The germline gives CDR1 SGHTA, CDR2 FQGNSA. For the CDR3, the DNA is TGTGCCAGCAGCCCCCAAGTTGATGCCAGTCAGCCCCAGCATTTT. It is translated as CASSPQVDASQPQHF.

The V call is TRBV20-1, the J call TRBJ2-6; D is ambiguous. V lost 3 bases and J 2 bases, leaving 5 bases between the germline ends. The CDR3 spans 13 residues. Germline V gene sequence: CDR1 DFQATT, CDR2 SNEGSKA (reference sequence). The CDR3 DNA reads as TGCAGTGCTAGCCAGCCTGGGGCCAACGTCCTGACTTTC. Residues: CSASQPGANVLTF.

This clonotype was observed many times. This chain connects TRBV7-8 to TRBJ2-3, with D uncertain. Germline CDR1 SGHVS, CDR2 FQNEAQ. The V end was cut by 1 base, the J end by 2 bases, with 7 bases between. This CDR3 is built from 14 residues. CDR3 sequence reads: CASSLVGYTDTQYF. The CDR3 coding sequence is TGTGCCAGCAGCTTAGTGGGCTACACAGATACGCAGTATTTT. Based on the CDR3 plus reference TRBV7-8 and TRBJ2-3, the full variable domain is GAGVSQSPRYKVAKRGQDVALRCDPISGHVSLFWYQQALGQGPEFLTYFQNEAQLDKSGLPSDRFFAERPEGSVSTLKIQRTQQEDSAVYLCASSLVGYTDTQYFGPGTRLTVL.

This clonotype was detected many times. This chain uses TRBV18 with TRBJ1-2, with D perhaps matching TRBD1 (6 bases). The V end was cut by 0 bases, the J end by 1 base, with 12 bases between. The length of the CDR3 is 16 residues. The germline gives CDR1 KGHSH, CDR2 LQKENI. The CDR3 sequence: CASSPPMSGDNYGYTF. In nucleotides, the CDR3 is TGTGCCAGCTCACCACCCATGTCAGGGGATAACTATGGCTACACCTTC.

This clonotype was recorded at least ten times. The rearrangement joins TRBV29-1 to TRBJ1-1; D not resolved. Germline V gene lookup returns CDR1 SQVTM and CDR2 ANQGSEA. The CDR3 is 11 amino acids. Deletions cut 4 bases from V and 5 bases from J, with 8 bases between. This CDR3 reads CSVGEGTEAFF. The CDR3 DNA follows: TGCAGCGTTGGGGAGGGAACTGAAGCTTTCTTT.